A single T cell receptor (beta chain) is shown here with its context. The data belong to a study of CD8 T cells in Susac syndrome. Random hexamers primed reverse transcription of about 0.5 to 1 ug RNA. TCRdb ran MiXCR on the immunoSEQ multiplex PCR reads and lists one entry per CDR3 protein. The data show roughly 200,000 distinct CDR3 sequences, about 94% seen once. Sequencing input: CD4+ T cells from PBMCs. This sequence was found in a human donor with multiple sclerosis.

CDR3 residues: CASSARPWQETQYF. The CDR3 DNA reads as TGTGCCAGCAGTGCTCGGCCATGGCAAGAGACCCAGTACTTC. The gene calls are TRBV27 and TRBJ2-5; no reliable D call. The V end lost 5 bases, the J end lost 2 bases, and 12 bases lay between the germline ends. The CDR3 has 14 amino acids. The germline V gene encodes CDR1 MNHEY and CDR2 SMNVEV (reference sequence).